This record covers a single T cell receptor (beta chain). The data were taken from a study of blood T cell repertoires in COVID-19. Study as a whole: Material from acute and convalescent COVID-19 was sourced from the United States, Italy and Spain.

Authors' data handling: From reference gene primer amplification, estimates of nucleated cell counts were derived. Sequenced by immunoSEQ multiplex PCR; TCRdb stores in-frame clones only, minus some. That table gives V, J and clone size, and the DNA gave D and trimming. Seen here are some 80,000 clones, 79% observed once, and the top ten hold approximately 5%. The CDR3 runs 18 residues. Germline V gives CDR1 SGHTA, CDR2 FQGNSA. V was cut by 1 base and J by 0 bases, with 16 bases left in between. The chain links TRBV7-2 to TRBJ2-1; weak D call: TRBD2 (5 bases). Sequenced input: peripheral blood. This clonotype was obtained from a woman older than 75 with active or convalescent COVID-19. As DNA, the CDR3 is TGTGCCAGCAGCTTAGATCTAGCCCTCATGAGCTCCTACAATGAGCAGTTCTTC. It is translated as CASSLDLALMSSYNEQFF.